The rows below give T cell receptor beta chains drawn from one sample of a study of tumor and adjacent non-tumor tissue in lung cancer. Each CDR3 protein gets one entry after TCRdb re-called the multiplex PCR reads with MiXCR. The sample holds tens of thousands of distinct CDR3 sequences, around 86% seen once. The specimen was lung tumor tissue. Every receptor here comes from a woman aged 50 to 60 with non-small cell lung cancer. Each CDR3 is given with its conserved first and last residue.

v_gene	CDR3aa
TRBV6-1	CAGSGTSRRDTQYF
TRBV11-3	CASSSTTTNTGELFF
TRBV20-1	CSASGLAGGETQYF
TRBV20-1	CSGLTGGGNTIYF
TRBV4-1	CASSHEWTGGEFF
TRBV12-3/TRBV12-4	CASSLMTEAAQETQYF
TRBV11-1	CASSLGQAQDTQYF
TRBV28	CASSLGSLRETEAIF
TRBV12-3/TRBV12-4	CTSSQRDVNRPQHF
TRBV12-3/TRBV12-4	CASSPTGNRNQPQHF
TRBV20-1	CSARDSGNRNEQFF
TRBV6-2/TRBV6-3	CASRSPYSWSGYNEQFF
TRBV4-2	CASSQAFNRAGELFF
TRBV29-1	CSVQGRGDYYEQYF
TRBV5-6	CATSVQGRVFAWELFF
TRBV20-1	CSARDRGARSYNEQSF
TRBV11-2	CASTPEDGGSSYNEQLF
TRBV11-2	CASTSRFTEAFF
TRBV11-1	CASSFGGSYYEQFF
TRBV29-1	CSVMKGGRRNTEAFF
TRBV5-5	CASSLGLAKITDTQYF
TRBV7-9	CASSWNLYEQYF
TRBV6-5	CASSPESRVWYERYF
TRBV30	CAWNKSSREQFF
TRBV12-3/TRBV12-4	CVSSTRARDLPYEQYF
TRBV5-1	CASSLAGNTQYF
TRBV12-3/TRBV12-4	CASSFNRRELFF
TRBV28	CGGRRTGSYEQYF
TRBV20-1	CNAGQVAFTLFF
TRBV6-1	CASSGIRLNSGNTIYF
TRBV4-1	CASSHPLRGDGQYF
TRBV28	CASIPEGRKNTEAFF
TRBV11-2	CASSLSASSNTGELFF
TRBV4-1	CASNPHAGNEQFF
TRBV20-1	CSIRDHPSGTSGDVAKNIQYF
TRBV20-1	CNARETSITQYF
TRBV7-2	CASRKVFWWDSVSGANVLTF
TRBV6-6	CASNSQSFTDTQYF
TRBV12-3/TRBV12-4	CTSSSLRGGVLF
TRBV29-1	CSVLTGELFF